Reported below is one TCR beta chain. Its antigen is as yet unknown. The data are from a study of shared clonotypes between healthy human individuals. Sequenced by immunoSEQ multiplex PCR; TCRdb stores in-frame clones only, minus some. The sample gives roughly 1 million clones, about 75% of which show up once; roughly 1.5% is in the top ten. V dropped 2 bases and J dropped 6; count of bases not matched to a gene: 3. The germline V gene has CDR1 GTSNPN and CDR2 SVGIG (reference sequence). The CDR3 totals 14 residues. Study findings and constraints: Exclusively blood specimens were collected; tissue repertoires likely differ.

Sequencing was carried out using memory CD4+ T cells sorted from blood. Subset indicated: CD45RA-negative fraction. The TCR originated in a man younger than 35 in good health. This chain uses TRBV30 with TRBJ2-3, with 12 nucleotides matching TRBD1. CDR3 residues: CAWSPGQGADTQYF. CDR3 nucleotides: TGTGCCTGGAGTCCGGGACAGGGGGCTGATACGCAGTATTTT. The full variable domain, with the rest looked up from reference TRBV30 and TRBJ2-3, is SQTIHQWPATLVQPVGSPLSLECTVEGTSNPNLYWYRQAAGRGLQLLFYSVGIGQISSEVPQNLSASRPQDRQFILSSKKLLLSDSGFYLCAWSPGQGADTQYFGPGTRLTVL.